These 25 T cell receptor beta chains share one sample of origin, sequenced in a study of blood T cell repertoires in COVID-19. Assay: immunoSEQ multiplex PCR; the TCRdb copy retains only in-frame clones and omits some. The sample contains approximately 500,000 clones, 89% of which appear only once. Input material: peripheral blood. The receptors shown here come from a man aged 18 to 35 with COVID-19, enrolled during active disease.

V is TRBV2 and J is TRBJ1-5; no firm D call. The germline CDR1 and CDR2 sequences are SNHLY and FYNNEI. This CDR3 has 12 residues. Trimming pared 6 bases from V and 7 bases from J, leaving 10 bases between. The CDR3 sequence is CASRRGGQPQHF. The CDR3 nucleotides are TGTGCCAGCAGGAGAGGCGGACAGCCCCAGCATTTT.

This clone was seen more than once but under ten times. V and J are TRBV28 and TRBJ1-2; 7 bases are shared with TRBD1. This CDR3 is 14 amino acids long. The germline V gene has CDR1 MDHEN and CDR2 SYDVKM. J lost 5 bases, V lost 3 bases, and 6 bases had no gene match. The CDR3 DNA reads TGTGCCAGCAGTTTTATAGGGGGCGGATATGGCTACACCTTC. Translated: CASSFIGGGYGYTF.

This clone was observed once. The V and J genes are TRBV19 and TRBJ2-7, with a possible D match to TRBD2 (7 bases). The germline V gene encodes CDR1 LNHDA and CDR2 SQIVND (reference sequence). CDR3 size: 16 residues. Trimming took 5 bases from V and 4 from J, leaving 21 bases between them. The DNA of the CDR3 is TGTGCCAGTAGTCCCGACGAGACGGGGGGCGGTTACGAGCAGTACTTC. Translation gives CASSPDETGGGYEQYF.

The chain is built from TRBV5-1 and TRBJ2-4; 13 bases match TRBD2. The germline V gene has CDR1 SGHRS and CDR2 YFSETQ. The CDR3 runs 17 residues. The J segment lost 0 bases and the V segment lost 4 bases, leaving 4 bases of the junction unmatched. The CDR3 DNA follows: TGCGCCAGCAGCACCTGGACTAGCGGGAGAGCCAAAAACATTCAGTACTTC. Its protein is CASSTWTSGRAKNIQYF.

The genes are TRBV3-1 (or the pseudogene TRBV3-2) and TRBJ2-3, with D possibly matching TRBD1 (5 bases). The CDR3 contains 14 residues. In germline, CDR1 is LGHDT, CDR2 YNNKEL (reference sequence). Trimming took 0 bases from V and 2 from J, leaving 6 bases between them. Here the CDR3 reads CASSQETATDTQYF. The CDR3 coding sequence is TGTGCCAGCAGCCAAGAGACAGCCACAGATACGCAGTATTTT.

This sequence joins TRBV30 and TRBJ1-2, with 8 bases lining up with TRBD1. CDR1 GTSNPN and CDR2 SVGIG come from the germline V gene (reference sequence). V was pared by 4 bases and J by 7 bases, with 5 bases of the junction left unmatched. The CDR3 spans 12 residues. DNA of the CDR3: TGTGCCTGGAAAGACAGGGGCGCTGGCTACACCTTC. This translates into CAWKDRGAGYTF. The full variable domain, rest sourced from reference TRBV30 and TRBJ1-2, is SQTIHQWPATLVQPVGSPLSLECTVEGTSNPNLYWYRQAAGRGLQLLFYSVGIGQISSEVPQNLSASRPQDRQFILSSKKLLLSDSGFYLCAWKDRGAGYTFGSGTRLTVV.

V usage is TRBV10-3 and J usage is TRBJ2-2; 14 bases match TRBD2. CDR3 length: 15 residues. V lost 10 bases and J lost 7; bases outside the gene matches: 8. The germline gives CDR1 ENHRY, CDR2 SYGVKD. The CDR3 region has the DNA TGTGCCACCAGGGGGACTAGCGGGGGTATCGGGGAGCTGTTTTTT. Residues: CATRGTSGGIGELFF.

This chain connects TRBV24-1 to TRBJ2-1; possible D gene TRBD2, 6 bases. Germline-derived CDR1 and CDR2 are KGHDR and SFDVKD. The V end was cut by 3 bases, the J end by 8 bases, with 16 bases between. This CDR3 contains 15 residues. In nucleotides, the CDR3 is TGTGCCACCAGTGATCCGAGGGAGGAGTTAGATGAGCAGTTCTTC. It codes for CATSDPREELDEQFF.

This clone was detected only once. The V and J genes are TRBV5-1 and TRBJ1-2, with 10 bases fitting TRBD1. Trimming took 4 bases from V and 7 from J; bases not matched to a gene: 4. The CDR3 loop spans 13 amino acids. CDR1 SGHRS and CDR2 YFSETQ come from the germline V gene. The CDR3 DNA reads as TGCGCCAGCAGCCGGGACAGGGGCGGTGGCTACACCTTC. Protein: CASSRDRGGGYTF.

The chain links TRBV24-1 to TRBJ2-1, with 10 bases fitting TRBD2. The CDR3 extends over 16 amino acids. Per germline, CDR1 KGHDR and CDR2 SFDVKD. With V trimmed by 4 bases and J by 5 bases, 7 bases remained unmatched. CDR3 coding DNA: TGTGCCACCAGTGACCCTGGACTAGCGGATCACAATGAGCAGTTCTTC. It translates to CATSDPGLADHNEQFF.

CDR3 sequence reads: CASLVSDRSTSGYTF. In nucleotides, the CDR3 is TGTGCCAGTCTAGTATCGGACAGGTCAACCTCAGGCTACACCTTC. V usage is TRBV19 and J usage is TRBJ1-2; TRBD1 agrees at 7 bases. The CDR3 has 15 amino acids. CDR1 is LNHDA, CDR2 SQIVND, per germline (reference sequence). With 8 bases clipped from V and 8 bases from J, the junction kept 17 bases outside the gene matches.

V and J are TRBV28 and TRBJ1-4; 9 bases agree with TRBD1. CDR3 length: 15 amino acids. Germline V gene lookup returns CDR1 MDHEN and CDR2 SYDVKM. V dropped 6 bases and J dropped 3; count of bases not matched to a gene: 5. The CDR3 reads CASSYRGLSNEKLFF. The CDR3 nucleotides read TGTGCCAGCAGCTACAGGGGGCTGTCTAATGAAAAACTGTTTTTT.

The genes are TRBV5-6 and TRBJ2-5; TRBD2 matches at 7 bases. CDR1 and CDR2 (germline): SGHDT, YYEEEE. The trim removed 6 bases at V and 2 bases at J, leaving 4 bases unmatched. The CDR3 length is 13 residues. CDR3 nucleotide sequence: TGTGCCAGCACAGCGGGGAGACAAGAGACCCAGTACTTC. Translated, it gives CASTAGRQETQYF.

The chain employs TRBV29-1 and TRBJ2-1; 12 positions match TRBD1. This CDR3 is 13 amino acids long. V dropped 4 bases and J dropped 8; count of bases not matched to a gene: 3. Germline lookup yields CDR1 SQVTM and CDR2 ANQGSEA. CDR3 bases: TGCAGCGTTGTGGGGACAGGGGGCCATGAGCAGTTCTTC. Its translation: CSVVGTGGHEQFF.

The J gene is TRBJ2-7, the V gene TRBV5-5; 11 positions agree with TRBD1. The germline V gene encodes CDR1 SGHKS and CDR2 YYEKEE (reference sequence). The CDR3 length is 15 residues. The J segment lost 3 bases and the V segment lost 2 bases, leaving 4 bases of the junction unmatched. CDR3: CASSLPGTGGYEQYF. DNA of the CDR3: TGTGCCAGCAGCTTACCAGGGACAGGGGGCTACGAGCAGTACTTC.

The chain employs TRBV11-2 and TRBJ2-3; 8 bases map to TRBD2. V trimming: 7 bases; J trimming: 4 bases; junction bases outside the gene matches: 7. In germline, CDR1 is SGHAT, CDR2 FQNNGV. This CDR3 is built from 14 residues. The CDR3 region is CASKSGGLADTQYF. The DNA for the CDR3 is TGTGCCAGCAAGAGCGGGGGACTCGCAGATACGCAGTATTTT.

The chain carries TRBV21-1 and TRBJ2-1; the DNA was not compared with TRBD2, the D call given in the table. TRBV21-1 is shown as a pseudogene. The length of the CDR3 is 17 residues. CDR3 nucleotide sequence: TGTGCCAGCAGTTTTGGGACTAGCGGGAGGGCCGTCAATGAGCAGTTCTTC. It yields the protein CASSFGTSGRAVNEQFF.

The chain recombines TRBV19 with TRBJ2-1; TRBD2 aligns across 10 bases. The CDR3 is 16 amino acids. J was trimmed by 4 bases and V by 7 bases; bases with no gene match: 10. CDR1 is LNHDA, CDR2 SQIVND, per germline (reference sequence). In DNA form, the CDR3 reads TGTGCCAGTACAATTTCGACTAGCGGGCTGTACAATGAGCAGTTCTTC. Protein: CASTISTSGLYNEQFF.

The CDR3 DNA sequence: TGTGCCAGCAGGTGGGGACAGGGTAATGAAAAACTGTTTTTT. Its translation is CASRWGQGNEKLFF. This chain uses TRBV2 with TRBJ1-4; the match to TRBD1 covers 9 bases. Germline V gene lookup returns CDR1 SNHLY and CDR2 FYNNEI. Trimming cost V 6 bases and J 4 bases; bases outside gene matches: 3. The CDR3 sequence is 14 residues long.

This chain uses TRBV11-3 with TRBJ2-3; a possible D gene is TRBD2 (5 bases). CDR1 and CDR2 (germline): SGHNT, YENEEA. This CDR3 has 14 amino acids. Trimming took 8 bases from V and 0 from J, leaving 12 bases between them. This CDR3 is CASEGSESTDTQYF. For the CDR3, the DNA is TGTGCCAGCGAGGGTAGCGAGAGCACAGATACGCAGTATTTT.

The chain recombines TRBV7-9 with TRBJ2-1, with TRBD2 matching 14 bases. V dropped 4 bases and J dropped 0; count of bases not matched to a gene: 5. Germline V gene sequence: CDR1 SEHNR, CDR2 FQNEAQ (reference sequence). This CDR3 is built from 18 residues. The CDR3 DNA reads TGTGCCAGCAGCTCGCCCGGGACTAGCGGGAGCTCCTACAATGAGCAGTTCTTC. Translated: CASSSPGTSGSSYNEQFF.

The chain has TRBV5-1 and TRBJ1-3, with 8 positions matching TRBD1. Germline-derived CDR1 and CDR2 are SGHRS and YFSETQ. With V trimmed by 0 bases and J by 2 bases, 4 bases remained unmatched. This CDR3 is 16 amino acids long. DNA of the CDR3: TGCGCCAGCAGCTTGGTTTCAGGGGGCCCTGGAAACACCATATATTTT. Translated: CASSLVSGGPGNTIYF.

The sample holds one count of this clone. In nucleotides, the CDR3 is TGTGCCAGCAGCTTAATGCGGGGGGCGGGAGAGACCCAGTACTTC. Amino acids: CASSLMRGAGETQYF. The J gene is TRBJ2-5, the V gene TRBV7-6, with 8 bases that match TRBD2. After removal of 2 bases from V and 4 bases from J, the junction contained 6 bases not matched to a gene. From germline, CDR1 is SGHVS and CDR2 FNYEAQ. The CDR3 sequence is 15 residues long.

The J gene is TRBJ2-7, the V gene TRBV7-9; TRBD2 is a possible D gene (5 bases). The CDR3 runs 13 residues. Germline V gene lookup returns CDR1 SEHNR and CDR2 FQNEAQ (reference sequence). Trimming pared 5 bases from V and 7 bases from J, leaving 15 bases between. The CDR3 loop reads CASSPARTGEQYF. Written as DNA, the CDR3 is TGTGCCAGCAGCCCCGCCAGGACGGGGGAGCAGTACTTC. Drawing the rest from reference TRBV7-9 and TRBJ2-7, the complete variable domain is DTGVSQNPRHKITKRGQNVTFRCDPISEHNRLYWYRQTLGQGPEFLTYFQNEAQLEKSRLLSDRFSAERPKGSFSTLEIQRTEQGDSAMYLCASSPARTGEQYFGPGTRLTVT.

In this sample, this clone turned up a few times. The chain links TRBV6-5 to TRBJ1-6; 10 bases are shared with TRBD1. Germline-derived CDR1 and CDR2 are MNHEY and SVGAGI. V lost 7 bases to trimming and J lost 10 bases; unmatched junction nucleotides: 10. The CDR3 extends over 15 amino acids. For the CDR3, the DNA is TGTGCCAGCACCCGGGACAGGGGAGCATACTCACCCCTCCACTTT. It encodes CASTRDRGAYSPLHF.